These 8 T cell receptor beta chains originate from one sample sequenced in a study of blood T cell repertoires in COVID-19. Here immunoSEQ multiplex PCR was the method, and the copy in TCRdb shows in-frame clones only, minus some. Of about 42,000 clones in the sample, over 80% are singletons; the top ten hold 5% to 7%. The sample was peripheral blood. The source of these receptors is a man aged 45-65 years with active COVID-19.

This chain connects TRBV11-2 to TRBJ2-1; weak D call: TRBD2 (7 bases). Trimming removed 5 bases from V and 12 bases from J, with 26 bases in between. CDR3 length: 16 residues. Per the germline V gene, CDR1 is SGHAT and CDR2 is FQNNGV. The CDR3 DNA follows: TGTGCCAGCAGCCCGGGGGGAACAGGGTTCTTGAAGGTGCAGTTCTTC. It encodes CASSPGGTGFLKVQFF.

The rearrangement joins TRBV10-3 to TRBJ2-1; TRBD2 aligns across 7 bases. CDR1 ENHRY and CDR2 SYGVKD come from the germline V gene. With 0 bases clipped from V and 8 bases from J, the junction kept 7 bases outside the gene matches. CDR3 size: 15 residues. CDR3: CAISESTAGAHEQFF. The CDR3 DNA is TGTGCCATCAGTGAGTCGACCGCGGGAGCCCATGAGCAGTTCTTC.

This clone was counted once. The chain has TRBV18 and TRBJ2-1, with D hard to call. The germline CDR1 and CDR2 sequences are KGHSH and LQKENI. This CDR3 is 16 amino acids long. The V and J ends lost 0 bases and 6 bases respectively, with 15 bases between them. The CDR3 DNA sequence: TGTGCCAGCTCACCACCGAACGTAATTTTGAGCAATGAGCAGTTCTTC. This encodes CASSPPNVILSNEQFF. Variable domain in full (rest from reference TRBV18 and TRBJ2-1): NAGVMQNPRHLVRRRGQEARLRCSPMKGHSHVYWYRQLPEEGLKFMVYLQKENIIDESGMPKERFSAEFPKEGPSILRIQQVVRGDSAAYFCASSPPNVILSNEQFFGPGTRLTVL.

This sequence joins TRBV4-2 and TRBJ2-3, with 9 bases that match TRBD2. This CDR3 comprises 16 residues. V trimming: 3 bases; J trimming: 1 base; junction bases outside the gene matches: 5. CDR1 LGHNA and CDR2 YNFKEQ come from the germline V gene. CDR3 sequence reads: CASSQTLAGGTDTQYF. In nucleotides, the CDR3 is TGTGCCAGCAGCCAGACATTAGCGGGGGGCACAGATACGCAGTATTTT.

This clone was observed a single time. The chain recombines TRBV5-5 with TRBJ2-1; possible D gene TRBD1, 6 bases. Germline V lookup: CDR1 SGHKS, CDR2 YYEKEE (reference sequence). The V and J ends lost 4 bases and 4 bases respectively, with 15 bases between them. This CDR3 region has 15 residues. The CDR3 DNA follows: TGTGCCAGCAGCCGGGATGACAGGCCATACAATGAGCAGTTCTTC. Its translation: CASSRDDRPYNEQFF.

V is TRBV6-4 and J is TRBJ1-1, with unresolved D. V was clipped by 6 bases and J by 5 bases, with 16 bases between them. The germline gives CDR1 MRHNA, CDR2 SNTAGT. There are 14 residues in the CDR3. CDR3 sequence (DNA): TGTGCCAGCAGACCGCGTGGAGGGCGAACTGAAGCTTTCTTT. Translation gives CASRPRGGRTEAFF.

This clone came up a few times. The chain recombines TRBV15 with TRBJ1-4, with 9 bases matching TRBD1. CDR1 is LNHNV, CDR2 YYDKDF, per germline (reference sequence). Unmatched junction bases numbered 7, after V lost 9 bases and J lost 8 bases. CDR3 size: 13 residues. CDR3 nucleotide sequence: TGTGCCACGAGACAGGGGGTTCAGGAAAAACTGTTTTTT. The encoded protein is CATRQGVQEKLFF.

The rearrangement uses TRBV5-5 and TRBJ2-7; TRBD1 aligns across 7 bases. Germline V gene data show CDR1 as SGHKS and CDR2 as YYEKEE (reference sequence). J was trimmed by 2 bases and V by 0 bases; bases with no gene match: 5. The CDR3 totals 15 residues. This CDR3 is CASSLAGQTTYEQYF. The CDR3 DNA sequence: TGTGCCAGCAGCTTGGCGGGACAGACTACCTACGAGCAGTACTTC.